A single sample gave rise to the 5 T cell receptor beta chains below, sequenced in a study of blood T cell repertoires in COVID-19. Sequenced by immunoSEQ multiplex PCR; TCRdb stores in-frame clones only, minus some. Here the sample spans roughly 110,000 clones, about three quarters being singletons. Sequenced input: peripheral blood. These receptors were obtained from a man between 70 and 80 years old with acute or convalescent COVID-19.

This sequence joins TRBV11-2 and TRBJ1-1; 7 positions match TRBD1. After removal of 1 base from V and 4 bases from J, the junction contained 6 bases not matched to a gene. CDR3 size: 15 residues. Germline-derived CDR1 and CDR2 are SGHAT and FQNNGV. The chain's CDR3 is CASSLVSGGRTEAFF. Here the CDR3 DNA reads TGTGCCAGCAGCTTAGTCTCAGGGGGACGCACTGAAGCTTTCTTT.

The V gene is TRBV10-3, the J gene TRBJ2-2, with 7 bases matching TRBD1. There are 14 residues in the CDR3. Germline loops: CDR1 ENHRY, CDR2 SYGVKD. V trimming: 4 bases; J trimming: 6 bases; junction bases outside the gene matches: 5. DNA of the CDR3: TGTGCCATCAGTGCAGGTGACAGGGCCGGGGAGCTGTTTTTT. Translation: CAISAGDRAGELFF.

In the case of this clone: One end of the junction is discordant with germline, which a read error may explain. The chain links TRBV7-7 to TRBJ2-1; the match to TRBD2 covers 11 bases. The CDR3 length is 16 residues. Germline-derived CDR1 and CDR2 are SSHAT and FNYEAQ (reference sequence). The CDR3 loop is CASSPRTSGFYNEQFF. The CDR3 nucleotides read TGTGCTAGCAGTCCACGGACTAGCGGGTTCTACAATGAGCAGTTCTTC.

The V gene is TRBV19, the J gene TRBJ1-4; 7 bases agree with TRBD1. The CDR3 covers 14 residues. Trimming at V came to 1 base and at J to 12 bases, leaving 8 bases not matched to a gene. CDR1 LNHDA and CDR2 SQIVND come from the germline V gene (reference sequence). CDR3 in DNA: TGTGCCAGTAGTATAGGACAGGGCTACGTGGAACTGTTTTTT. Its translation is CASSIGQGYVELFF.

The rearrangement joins TRBV5-4 to TRBJ2-1, with TRBD1 matching over 9 bases. CDR1 SGHNT and CDR2 YYREEE come from the germline V gene (reference sequence). Germline trimming cut 9 bases from V and 4 bases from J; bases unmatched to any gene: 14. There are 16 residues in the CDR3. The CDR3 loop is CATQWGGTGSYNEQFF. For the CDR3, the DNA is TGTGCCACCCAGTGGGGAGGGACAGGGAGTTACAATGAGCAGTTCTTC.